The present TCR beta chain was sequenced within a study of Graves' ophthalmopathy and Graves' hyperthyroidism. RNA transcripts served as template for amplifying TCR beta CDR3 sequences. Amplification began with first-round RT-PCR using HTBI primers, then second-round multiplex PCR was performed. MiXCR, run by TCRdb on the multiplex PCR reads, gives a single entry per CDR3 protein. The sample lists about 600,000 distinct CDR3 sequences; approximately 37% were seen once. From germline, CDR1 is DFQATT and CDR2 SNEGSKA (reference sequence). The CDR3 has 14 residues. Trimming pared 6 bases from V and 7 bases from J, leaving 22 bases between.

This TCR derives from an adult man with Graves' hyperthyroidism. Sequencing was done on a sample of peripheral blood or thyroid tissue (not recorded which). The chain uses TRBV20-1 and TRBJ2-7, with D unclear. This CDR3 is CSATGLSSYNEQYF. Here the CDR3 DNA reads TGCAGTGCAACCGGGCTTAGCTCCTACAATGAGCAGTACTTC.